This note documents a single T cell receptor beta chain sequence. What it binds is unknown. The germline gives CDR1 SGHTA, CDR2 FQGNSA. Losses at the gene ends were 6 bases for V and 3 bases for J; bases not matched to a gene: 2. There are 13 residues in the CDR3. Each CDR3 protein is one row after TCRdb ran MiXCR on the RT-PCR reads. The repertoire has about 520,000 distinct CDR3 sequences, roughly 7.6% of them found once; the top ten carry roughly 14%. The data belong to a study of response to subunit inactivated influenza vaccine. The study's findings and limits: T cells newly recruited by each seasonal influenza vaccination are few, the authors suggested.

The source of this sequence is a man between 50 and 70 years old who received an inactivated influenza vaccine. The J gene is TRBJ1-5, the V gene TRBV7-2; 7 positions agree with TRBD1. The sample here was PBMCs from blood, taken about 23 months after vaccination. The CDR3 sequence: CASRGQVNQPQHF. CDR3 nucleotide sequence: TGTGCCAGCAGAGGACAGGTCAATCAGCCCCAGCATTTT.